Shown below are 4 T cell receptor beta chains from a single sample sequenced in a study of human T cells and chemical hapten exposure. From the RACE reads, TCRdb called clonotypes with MiXCR, one entry per CDR3 protein. The data hold about 90,000 distinct CDR3 sequences, with 8.5% observed a single time. The sample's time point: pre-sensitization, week 0. The treatment is: therapeutic diphenylcyclopropenone sensitization with weekly scalp DPC. The sequenced sample was whole blood, obtained in connection with sensitization to the hapten diphenylcyclopropenone (DPC). Every receptor here comes from a man aged 35-49 years with alopecia areata. Some clones in this sample may be carry-over from other donors' samples.

As concerns this clonotype: This CDR3 fails to terminate in the conserved phenylalanine or tryptophan, so it likely reflects a read error. The genes are TRBV15 and TRBJ2-1, with 16 bases matching TRBD2. This CDR3 contains 21 residues. CDR1 LNHNV and CDR2 YYDKDF come from the germline V gene (reference sequence). V lost 2 bases, J lost 1 base, and 11 bases stayed unmatched. CDR3 sequence: CATSRYGGLAGGPRSYNEQFL. The CDR3 DNA follows: TGTGCCACCAGCAGATATGGGGGACTAGCGGGAGGGCCCAGGTCCTACAATGAGCAGTTCTTA.

The chain employs TRBV29-1 and TRBJ2-1; D is uncertain. Trimming removed 7 bases at V and 5 bases at J, with 15 bases between. The CDR3 extends over 13 amino acids. Germline CDR1 is SQVTM and CDR2 is ANQGSEA. As DNA, the CDR3 is TGCAGCGGGGCGGCGAGCGTCCACAATGAGCAGTTCTTC. Residues: CSGAASVHNEQFF.

This clonotype occurred a few times. The junction shows a germline mismatch at one end, possibly a read error. This CDR3 reads CASSPTSRSTDTQYF. Written as DNA, the CDR3 is TGTGCTAGCAGCCCGACTAGCAGGAGCACAGATACGCAGTATTTT. V gene TRBV7-7 combines with J gene TRBJ2-3; 7 bases align to TRBD2. Germline CDR1 reads SSHAT; CDR2 reads FNYEAQ (reference sequence). This CDR3 contains 15 residues. The whole variable domain, remainder taken from reference TRBV7-7 and TRBJ2-3, is GAGVSQSPRYKVTKRGQDVTLRCDPISSHATLYWYQQALGQGPEFLTYFNYEAQPDKSGLPSDRFSAERPEGSISTLTIQRTEQRDSAMYRCASSPTSRSTDTQYFGPGTRLTVL.

The chain carries TRBV7-2 and TRBJ2-5, with TRBD2 matching over 10 bases. The CDR3 consists of 19 residues. Germline V gene sequence: CDR1 SGHTA, CDR2 FQGNSA. V gave up 6 bases and J gave up 2 bases; unmatched junction bases: 18. The CDR3 DNA follows: TGTGCCAGCAGTCGCCTCCCTCTAGCGGGAGTGTCGCAACAAGAGACCCAGTACTTC. Its translation is CASSRLPLAGVSQQETQYF.